This T cell receptor (beta chain) was captured in a study of cytomegalovirus exposure and HLA in healthy donors. Whole-study results and caveats: The investigators catalogued 150 or so TCR beta chains as cytomegalovirus-associated.

Details on this clone: The antigen is not known.

PCR employed 60 Vbeta and 13 Jbeta primers. The repertoire was sequenced with immunoSEQ multiplex PCR; TCRdb's copy has only in-frame clones and lacks some. The sample has 120,000 to 150,000 clones, around three quarters seen once. Trimming stripped 5 bases from V and 4 bases from J, with 12 bases between. Germline CDR1 reads MNHEY; CDR2 reads SMNVEV (reference sequence). The CDR3 runs to 13 residues. Sampled while nominally healthy, donors likely had unrecorded immune exposures. This TCR derives from a man aged 30-40 years in good health and CMV-seronegative. The sequencing input was PBMCs. The J gene is TRBJ2-7, the V gene TRBV27, with TRBD1 as a possible D gene (5 bases). CDR3: CASSIQGSYEQYF. The CDR3 nucleotides are TGTGCCAGCAGTATCCAGGGTAGTTACGAGCAGTACTTC.